The entry below describes one T cell receptor beta chain. Its target is unknown. Cultured CD4+ T-cell DNA underwent Oncomine TCR Beta short-read sequencing. From the PCR reads, TCRdb called clonotypes with MiXCR, one entry per CDR3 protein. Of 14,000 to 15,000 distinct CDR3 sequences in the sample, 48% are singletons; the top ten hold 14%. This sample is drawn from a study of vaccination and CD4 T cells after COVID-19. Study information: Post-vaccine specimens were obtained a median roughly 70 days after dose two (range 14 to 241). Overlapping spike pools from SARS-CoV-2 and HCoV-NL63, HCoV-OC43 and HCoV-229E served as culture stimuli.

Trimming removed 4 bases from V and 1 base from J, with 11 bases in between. The CDR3 covers 15 residues. Treatment reported: approximately 11-day PBMC culture with coronavirus spike peptide pools or control peptides (ViraFEST assay). This chain joins TRBV12-3 or TRBV12-4 and TRBJ1-5; no clear D. Material for sequencing was CD4+ T cells from blood, cultured in vitro. The clonotype comes from a human donor who had recovered from COVID-19. CDR3 nucleotide sequence: TGTGCCAGCAGTTCGTTTCCCCAGAGCAATCAGCCCCAGCATTTT. Translation: CASSSFPQSNQPQHF.